The present entry profiles one TCR beta chain with its context. The antigen is not known. This entry belongs to a study of a mutant IDH1 vaccine in newly diagnosed glioma. Study-level information: Eight vaccine injections were given to patients in weeks 1, 3, 5, 7, 11, 15, 19 and 23. Investigators started vaccination 4-6 weeks after radiotherapy alone, or with temozolomide cycles. Radiotherapy, temozolomide, or both had been given previously, and both were given to most.

Germline lookup yields CDR1 SGHTA and CDR2 FQGNSA. This CDR3 is built from 14 residues. V dropped 5 bases and J dropped 4 bases, with 14 bases sitting between them. Study-level points and caveats: A vaccine-induced immune response developed in about 93% of the patients.

Specified time point: week 23, last vaccination. Every vaccine dose comprised 300 ug of mutant IDH1 20-mer peptide plus topical imiquimod. The protocol was immunoSEQ multiplex PCR, while the TCRdb copy is restricted to in-frame clones and leaves out a portion. The repertoire holds around 56,000 clones, with roughly 77% as singletons. The sequences come from PBMCs, collected from a glioma patient whose treatment included an IDH1 peptide vaccine. This sequence originates from a middle-aged woman with glioma. Some clones in this sample may be carry-over from other donors' samples. V usage is TRBV7-2 and J usage is TRBJ1-2; no clear D. In DNA, the CDR3 is TGTGCCAGCAGCGCCCGACCTAGTAGCTATGGCTACACCTTC. It encodes CASSARPSSYGYTF. Together with reference TRBV7-2 and TRBJ1-2, the CDR3 gives the full variable domain: GAGVSQSPSNKVTEKGKDVELRCDPISGHTALYWYRQSLGQGLEFLIYFQGNSAPDKSGLPSDRFSAERTGGSVSTLTIQRTQQEDSAVYLCASSARPSSYGYTFGSGTRLTVV.